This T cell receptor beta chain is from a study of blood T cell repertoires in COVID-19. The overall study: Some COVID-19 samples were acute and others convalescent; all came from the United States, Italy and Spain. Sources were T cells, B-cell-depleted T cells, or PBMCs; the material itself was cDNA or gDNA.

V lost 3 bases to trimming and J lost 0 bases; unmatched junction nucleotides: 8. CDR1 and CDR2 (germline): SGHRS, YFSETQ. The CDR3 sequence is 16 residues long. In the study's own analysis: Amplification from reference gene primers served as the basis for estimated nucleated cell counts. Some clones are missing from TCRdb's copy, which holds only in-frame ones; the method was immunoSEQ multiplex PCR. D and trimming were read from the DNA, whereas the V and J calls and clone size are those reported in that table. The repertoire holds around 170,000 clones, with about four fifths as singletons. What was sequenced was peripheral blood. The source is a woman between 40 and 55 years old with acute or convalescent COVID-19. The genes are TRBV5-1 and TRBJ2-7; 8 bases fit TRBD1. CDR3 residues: CASSWGDRRFSYEQYF. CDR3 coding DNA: TGCGCCAGCAGCTGGGGGGACAGGCGCTTCTCCTACGAGCAGTACTTC.